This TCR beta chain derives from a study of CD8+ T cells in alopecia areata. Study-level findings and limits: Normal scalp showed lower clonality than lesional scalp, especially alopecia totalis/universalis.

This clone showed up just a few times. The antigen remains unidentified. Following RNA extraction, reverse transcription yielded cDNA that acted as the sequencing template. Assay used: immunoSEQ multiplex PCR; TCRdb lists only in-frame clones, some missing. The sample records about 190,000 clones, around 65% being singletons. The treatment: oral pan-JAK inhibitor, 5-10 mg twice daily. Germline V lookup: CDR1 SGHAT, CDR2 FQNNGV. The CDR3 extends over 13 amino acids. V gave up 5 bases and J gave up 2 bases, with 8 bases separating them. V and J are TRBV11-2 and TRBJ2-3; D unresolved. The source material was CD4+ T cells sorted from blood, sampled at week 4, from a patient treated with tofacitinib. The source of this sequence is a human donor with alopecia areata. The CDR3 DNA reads TGTGCCAGCAGCCTGAGTTACACAGATACGCAGTATTTT. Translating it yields CASSLSYTDTQYF.